Included here is one TCR beta chain sequence, with context. Antigen unknown. The data stem from a study of human thymus T cells. Study conclusions and caveats: It looked as if thymic and blood repertoires used V and J genes in a biased way. The related literature has documented a marked overlap of thymic repertoires among unrelated individuals.

The CDR3 is made up of 16 amino acids. CDR1 and CDR2 from the germline V gene are MNHEY and SMNVEV (reference sequence). Trimming removed 5 bases from V and 4 bases from J, with 18 bases in between. Resections were taken during corrective heart surgery, and the thymus tissue came from these. Healthy Finnish infants undergoing corrective surgery for congenital heart defects were the donors. Repertoires were generated with immunoSEQ multiplex PCR, while TCRdb's copy carries only in-frame clones and drops some. The sample has some 78,000 clones, nearly 98% seen once; the top ten hold approximately 0.03%.

The chain uses TRBV27 and TRBJ1-5; possible D gene TRBD1, 5 bases. Sequenced material: thymus tissue. This receptor was taken from a boy younger than two with a congenital heart defect but otherwise immunologically healthy. CDR3 amino acids: CASSPSSGSGNQPQHF. In DNA, the CDR3 is TGTGCCAGCAGTCCTTCCTCAGGGTCGGGGAATCAGCCCCAGCATTTT.